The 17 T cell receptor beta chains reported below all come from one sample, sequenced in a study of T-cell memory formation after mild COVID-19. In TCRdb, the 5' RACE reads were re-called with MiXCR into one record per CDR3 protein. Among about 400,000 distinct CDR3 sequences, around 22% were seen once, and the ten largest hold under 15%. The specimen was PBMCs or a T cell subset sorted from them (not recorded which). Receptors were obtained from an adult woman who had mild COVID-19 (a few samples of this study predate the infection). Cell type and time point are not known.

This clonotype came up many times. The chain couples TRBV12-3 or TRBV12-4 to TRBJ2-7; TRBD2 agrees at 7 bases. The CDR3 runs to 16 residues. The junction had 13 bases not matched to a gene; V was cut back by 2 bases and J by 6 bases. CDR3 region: CASSLHSAGQRAEQYF. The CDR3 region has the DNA TGTGCCAGCAGTTTACACTCAGCGGGGCAACGCGCCGAGCAGTACTTC.

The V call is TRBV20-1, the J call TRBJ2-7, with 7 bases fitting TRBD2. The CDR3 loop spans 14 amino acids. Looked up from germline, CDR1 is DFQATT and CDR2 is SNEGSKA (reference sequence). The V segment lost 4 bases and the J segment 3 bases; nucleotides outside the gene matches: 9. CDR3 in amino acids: CSATDPGLHYEQYF. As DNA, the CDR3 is TGCAGTGCTACTGACCCGGGACTACACTACGAGCAGTACTTC.

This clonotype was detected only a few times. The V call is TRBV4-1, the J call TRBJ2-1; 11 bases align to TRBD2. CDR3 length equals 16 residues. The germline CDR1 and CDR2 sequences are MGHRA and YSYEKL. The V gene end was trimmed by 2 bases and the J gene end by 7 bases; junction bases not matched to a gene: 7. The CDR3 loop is CASSQLTSGVGNEQFF. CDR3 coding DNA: TGCGCCAGCAGCCAATTGACTAGCGGGGTAGGTAATGAGCAGTTCTTC.

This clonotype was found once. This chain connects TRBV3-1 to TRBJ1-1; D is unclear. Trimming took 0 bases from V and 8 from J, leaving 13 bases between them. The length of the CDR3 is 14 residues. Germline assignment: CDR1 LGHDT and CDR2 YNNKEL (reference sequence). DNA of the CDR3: TGTGCCAGCAGCCAAGATTTTGGATCAGCCGAAGCTTTCTTT. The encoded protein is CASSQDFGSAEAFF.

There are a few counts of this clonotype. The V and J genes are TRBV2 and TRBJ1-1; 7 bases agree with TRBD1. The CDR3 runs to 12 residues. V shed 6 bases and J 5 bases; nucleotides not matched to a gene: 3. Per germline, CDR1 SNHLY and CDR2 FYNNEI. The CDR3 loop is CASRVRGTEAFF. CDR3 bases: TGTGCCAGCAGAGTCAGGGGGACTGAAGCTTTCTTT.

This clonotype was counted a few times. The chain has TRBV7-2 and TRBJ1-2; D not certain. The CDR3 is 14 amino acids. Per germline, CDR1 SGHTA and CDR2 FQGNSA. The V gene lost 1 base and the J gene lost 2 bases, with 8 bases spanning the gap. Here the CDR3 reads CASSLDKQNYGYTF. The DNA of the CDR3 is TGTGCCAGCAGCTTAGATAAACAGAACTATGGCTACACCTTC.

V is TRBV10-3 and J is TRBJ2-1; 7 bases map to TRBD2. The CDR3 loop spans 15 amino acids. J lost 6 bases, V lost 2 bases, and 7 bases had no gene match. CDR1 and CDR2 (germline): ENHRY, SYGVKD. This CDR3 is CAISESGGGPNEQFF. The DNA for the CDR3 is TGTGCCATCAGTGAGAGCGGCGGGGGTCCCAATGAGCAGTTCTTC.

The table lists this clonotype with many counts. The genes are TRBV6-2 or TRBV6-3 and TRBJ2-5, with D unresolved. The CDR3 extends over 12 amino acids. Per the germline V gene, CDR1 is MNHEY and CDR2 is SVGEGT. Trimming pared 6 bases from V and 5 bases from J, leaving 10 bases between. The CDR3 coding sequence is TGTGCCAGCAGCCCGGCGGAGGAGACCCAGTACTTC. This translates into CASSPAEETQYF.

This chain's CDR3 is CASAARIQETQYF. For the CDR3, the DNA is TGTGCCAGCGCGGCAAGGATACAAGAGACCCAGTACTTC. The chain uses TRBV2 and TRBJ2-5; D gene unclear. CDR3 length: 13 residues. Germline V gene lookup returns CDR1 SNHLY and CDR2 FYNNEI. The V and J ends lost 8 bases and 2 bases respectively, with 12 bases between them.

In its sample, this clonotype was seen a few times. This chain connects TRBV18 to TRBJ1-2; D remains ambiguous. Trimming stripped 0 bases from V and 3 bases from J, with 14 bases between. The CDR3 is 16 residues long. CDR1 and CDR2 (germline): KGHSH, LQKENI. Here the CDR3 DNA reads TGTGCCAGCTCACCACCGGACCGCCCGTTAGACTATGGCTACACCTTC. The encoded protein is CASSPPDRPLDYGYTF.

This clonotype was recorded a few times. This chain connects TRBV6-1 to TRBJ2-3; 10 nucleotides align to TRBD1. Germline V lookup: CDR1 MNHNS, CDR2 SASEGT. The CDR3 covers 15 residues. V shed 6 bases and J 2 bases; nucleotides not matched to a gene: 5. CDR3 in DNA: TGTGCCAGCAGACCCGGGACAGGGGACACAGATACGCAGTATTTT. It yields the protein CASRPGTGDTDTQYF.

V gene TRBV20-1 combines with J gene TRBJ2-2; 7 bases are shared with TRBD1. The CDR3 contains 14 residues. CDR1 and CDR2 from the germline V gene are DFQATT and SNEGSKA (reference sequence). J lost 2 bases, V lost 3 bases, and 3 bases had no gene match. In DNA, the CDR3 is TGCAGTGCTAGGCACAGGGGTAACACCGGGGAGCTGTTTTTT. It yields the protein CSARHRGNTGELFF.

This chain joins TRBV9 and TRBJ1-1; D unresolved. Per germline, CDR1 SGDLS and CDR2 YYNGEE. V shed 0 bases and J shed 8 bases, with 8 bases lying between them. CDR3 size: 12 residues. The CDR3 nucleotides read TGTGCCAGCAGCGTAGTCACCGGGGAAGCTTTCTTT. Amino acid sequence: CASSVVTGEAFF.

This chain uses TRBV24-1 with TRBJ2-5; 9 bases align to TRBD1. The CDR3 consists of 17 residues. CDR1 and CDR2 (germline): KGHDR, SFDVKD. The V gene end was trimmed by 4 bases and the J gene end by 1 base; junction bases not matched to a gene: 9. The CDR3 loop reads CATSEPGQGSGQETQYF. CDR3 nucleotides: TGTGCCACCAGTGAGCCCGGACAGGGGTCGGGCCAAGAGACCCAGTACTTC.

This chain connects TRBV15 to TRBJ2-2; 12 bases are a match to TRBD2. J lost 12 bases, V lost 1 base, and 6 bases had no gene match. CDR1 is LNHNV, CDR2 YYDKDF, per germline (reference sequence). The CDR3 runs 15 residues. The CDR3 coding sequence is TGTGCCACCAGCAGAGGGGCTAGCGGGGGGGAGAAGCTGTTTTTT. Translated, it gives CATSRGASGGEKLFF.

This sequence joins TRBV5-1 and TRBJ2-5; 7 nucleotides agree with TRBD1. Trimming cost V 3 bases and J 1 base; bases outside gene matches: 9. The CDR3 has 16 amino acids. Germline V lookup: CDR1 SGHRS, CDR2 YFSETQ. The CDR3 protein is CASSSGGRGPQETQYF. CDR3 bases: TGCGCCAGCAGCTCTGGCGGTAGGGGGCCCCAAGAGACCCAGTACTTC.

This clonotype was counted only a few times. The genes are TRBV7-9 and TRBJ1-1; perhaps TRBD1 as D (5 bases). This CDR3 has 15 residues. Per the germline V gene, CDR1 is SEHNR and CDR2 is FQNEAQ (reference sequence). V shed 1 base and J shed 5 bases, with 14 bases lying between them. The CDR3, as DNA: TGTGCCAGCAGCTTAGGGGGCCGCGAAAGGACTGAAGCTTTCTTT. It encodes CASSLGGRERTEAFF.